This TCR beta chain derives from a study of blood T cell repertoires in COVID-19. Study information: Acute and convalescent COVID-19 specimens originated in the United States, Italy and Spain.

Method: immunoSEQ multiplex PCR; TCRdb's copy keeps in-frame clones and lacks some. The table includes about 160,000 clones, 80% to 90% detected once. Trimming removed 1 base at V and 5 bases at J, with 14 bases between. The CDR3 length is 15 residues. The germline V gene has CDR1 LGHDT and CDR2 YNNKEL (reference sequence). This clone has only a few counts. This TCR came from a woman in her forties or fifties who had recovered from COVID-19. The sequenced sample was PBMCs or T cells enriched from blood (not recorded which). The chain carries TRBV3-1 (or the pseudogene TRBV3-2) and TRBJ2-5; D is perhaps TRBD1 (5 bases). CDR3 sequence reads: CASSQARSGPETQYF. The CDR3 nucleotides are TGTGCCAGCAGCCAAGCTCGGTCAGGGCCGGAGACCCAGTACTTC.